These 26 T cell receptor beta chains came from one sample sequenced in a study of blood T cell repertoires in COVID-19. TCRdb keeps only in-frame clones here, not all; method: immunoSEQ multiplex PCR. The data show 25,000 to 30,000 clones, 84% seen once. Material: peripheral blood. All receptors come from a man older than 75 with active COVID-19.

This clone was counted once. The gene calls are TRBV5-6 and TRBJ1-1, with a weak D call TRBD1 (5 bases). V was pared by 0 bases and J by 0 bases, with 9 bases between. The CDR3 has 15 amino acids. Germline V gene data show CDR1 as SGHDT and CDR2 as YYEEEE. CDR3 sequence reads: CASSLGRTMNTEAFF. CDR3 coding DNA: TGTGCCAGCAGCTTGGGACGGACAATGAACACTGAAGCTTTCTTT. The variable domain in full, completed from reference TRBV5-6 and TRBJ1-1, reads DAGVTQSPTHLIKTRGQQVTLRCSPKSGHDTVSWYQQALGQGPQFIFQYYEEEERQRGNFPDRFSGHQFPNYSSELNVNALLLGDSALYLCASSLGRTMNTEAFFGQGTRLTVV.

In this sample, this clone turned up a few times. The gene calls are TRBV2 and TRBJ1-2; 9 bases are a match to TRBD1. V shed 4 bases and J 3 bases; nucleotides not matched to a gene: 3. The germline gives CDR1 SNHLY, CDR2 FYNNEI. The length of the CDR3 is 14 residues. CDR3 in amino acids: CASSGRTGDYGYTF. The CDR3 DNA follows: TGTGCCAGCAGTGGCCGGACAGGGGACTATGGCTACACCTTC.

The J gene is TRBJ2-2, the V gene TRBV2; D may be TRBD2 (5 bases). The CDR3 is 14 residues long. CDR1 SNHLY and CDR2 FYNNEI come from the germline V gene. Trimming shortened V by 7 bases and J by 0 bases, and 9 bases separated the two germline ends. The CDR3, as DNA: TGTGCCAGCAATGCCGGGGCGAACACCGGGGAGCTGTTTTTT. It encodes CASNAGANTGELFF.

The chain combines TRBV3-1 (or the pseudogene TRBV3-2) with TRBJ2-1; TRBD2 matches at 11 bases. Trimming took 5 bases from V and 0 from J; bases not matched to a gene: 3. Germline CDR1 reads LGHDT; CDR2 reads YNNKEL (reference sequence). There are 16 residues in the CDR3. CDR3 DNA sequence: TGTGCCAGCAGCATAGGACTAGCGGGCTCCTACAATGAGCAGTTCTTC. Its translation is CASSIGLAGSYNEQFF.

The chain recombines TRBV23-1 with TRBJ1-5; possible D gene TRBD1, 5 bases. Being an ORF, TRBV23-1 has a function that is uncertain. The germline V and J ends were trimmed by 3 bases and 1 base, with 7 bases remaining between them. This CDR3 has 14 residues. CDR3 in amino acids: CASSHRQSNQPQHF. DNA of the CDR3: TGCGCCAGCAGTCATCGACAGAGCAATCAGCCCCAGCATTTT.

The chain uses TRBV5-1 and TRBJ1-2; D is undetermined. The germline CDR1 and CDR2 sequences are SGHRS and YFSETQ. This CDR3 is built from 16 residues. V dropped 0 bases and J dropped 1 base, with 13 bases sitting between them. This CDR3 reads CASSLAPQHSNYGYTF. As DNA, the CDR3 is TGCGCCAGCAGCTTGGCCCCACAGCATAGTAACTATGGCTACACCTTC.

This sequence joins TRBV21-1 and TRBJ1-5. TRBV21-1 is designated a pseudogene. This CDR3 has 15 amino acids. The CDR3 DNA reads TGTGCCAGCAGCGGGTATCGGGGAGGCAATCAGCCCCAGCATTTT. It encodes CASSGYRGGNQPQHF.

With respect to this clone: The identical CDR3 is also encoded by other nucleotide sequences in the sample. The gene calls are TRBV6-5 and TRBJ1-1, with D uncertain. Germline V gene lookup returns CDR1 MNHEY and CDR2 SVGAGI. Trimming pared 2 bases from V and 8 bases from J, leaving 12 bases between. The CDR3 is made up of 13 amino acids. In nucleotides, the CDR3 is TGTGCCAGCAGTTACCGAGGAGGCACCGAAGCTTTCTTT. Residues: CASSYRGGTEAFF.

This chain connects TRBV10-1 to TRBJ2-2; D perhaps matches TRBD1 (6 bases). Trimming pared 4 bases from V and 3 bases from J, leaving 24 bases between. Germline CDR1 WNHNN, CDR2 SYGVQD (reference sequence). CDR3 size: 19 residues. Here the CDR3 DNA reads TGCGCCAGCAGTGCCTTAGGGGTATGGGGGCTTGGCGACACCGGGGAGCTGTTTTTT. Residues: CASSALGVWGLGDTGELFF.

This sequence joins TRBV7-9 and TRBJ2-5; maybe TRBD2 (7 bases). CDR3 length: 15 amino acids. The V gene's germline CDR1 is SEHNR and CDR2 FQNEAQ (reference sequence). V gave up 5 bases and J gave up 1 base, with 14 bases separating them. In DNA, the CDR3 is TGTGCCAGCAGCCCGAGGGGGGGAGTCCAAGAGACCCAGTACTTC. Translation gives CASSPRGGVQETQYF.

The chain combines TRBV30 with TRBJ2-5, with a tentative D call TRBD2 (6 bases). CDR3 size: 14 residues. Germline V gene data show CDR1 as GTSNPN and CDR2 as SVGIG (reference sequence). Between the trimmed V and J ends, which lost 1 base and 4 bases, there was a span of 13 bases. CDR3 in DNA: TGTGCCTGGAGTGGACTAGTTTTTCGAGAGACCCAGTACTTC. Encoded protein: CAWSGLVFRETQYF.

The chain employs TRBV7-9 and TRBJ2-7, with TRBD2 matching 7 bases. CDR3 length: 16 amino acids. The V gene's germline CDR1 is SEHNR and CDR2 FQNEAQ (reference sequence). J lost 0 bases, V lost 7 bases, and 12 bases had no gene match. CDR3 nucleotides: TGTGCCAGCACCCCCGGTCGGGGGGAAAGCTCCTACGAGCAGTACTTC. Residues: CASTPGRGESSYEQYF.

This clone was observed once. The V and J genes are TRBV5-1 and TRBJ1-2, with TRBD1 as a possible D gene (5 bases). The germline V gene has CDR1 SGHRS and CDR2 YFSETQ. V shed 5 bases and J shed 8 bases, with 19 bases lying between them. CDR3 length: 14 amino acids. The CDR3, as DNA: TGCGCCAGCAGGGGGAAGGTAGGGGCGGAAGGCTACACCTTC. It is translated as CASRGKVGAEGYTF.

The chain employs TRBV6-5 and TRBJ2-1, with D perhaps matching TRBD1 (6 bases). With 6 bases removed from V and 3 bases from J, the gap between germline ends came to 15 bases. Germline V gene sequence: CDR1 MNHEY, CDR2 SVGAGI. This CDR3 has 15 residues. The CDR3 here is CASRIVTGGYNEQFF. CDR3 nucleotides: TGTGCCAGCAGAATTGTGACAGGAGGCTACAATGAGCAGTTCTTC.

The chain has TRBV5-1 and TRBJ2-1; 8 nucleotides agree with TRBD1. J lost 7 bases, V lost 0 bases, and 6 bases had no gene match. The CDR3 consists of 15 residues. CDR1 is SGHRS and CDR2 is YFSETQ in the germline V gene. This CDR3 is CASSLGTGRGNEQFF. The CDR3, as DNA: TGCGCCAGCAGCTTGGGGACAGGGCGAGGTAATGAGCAGTTCTTC.

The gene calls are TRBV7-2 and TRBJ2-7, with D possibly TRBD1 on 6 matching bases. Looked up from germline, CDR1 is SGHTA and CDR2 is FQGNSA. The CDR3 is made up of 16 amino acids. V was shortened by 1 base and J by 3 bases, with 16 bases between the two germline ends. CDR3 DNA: TGTGCCAGCAGCTTAGTTTCCGGACAGCGATACTACGAGCAGTACTTC. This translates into CASSLVSGQRYYEQYF.

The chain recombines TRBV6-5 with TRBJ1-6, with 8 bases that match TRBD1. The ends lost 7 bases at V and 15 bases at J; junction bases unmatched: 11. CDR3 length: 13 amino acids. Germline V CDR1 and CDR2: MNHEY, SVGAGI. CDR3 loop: CASKPGQVSFLHF. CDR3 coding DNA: TGTGCCAGCAAGCCGGGACAGGTGTCTTTCCTCCACTTT.

The CDR3 sequence: CASGGQGVSREQYF. The CDR3 DNA is TGTGCCAGCGGCGGACAGGGCGTTTCGCGCGAGCAGTACTTC. V is TRBV25-1 and J is TRBJ2-7, with 8 bases aligning to TRBD1. The CDR3 contains 14 residues. V lost 8 bases, J lost 6 bases, and 12 bases stayed unmatched. CDR1 MGHDK and CDR2 SYGVNS come from the germline V gene.

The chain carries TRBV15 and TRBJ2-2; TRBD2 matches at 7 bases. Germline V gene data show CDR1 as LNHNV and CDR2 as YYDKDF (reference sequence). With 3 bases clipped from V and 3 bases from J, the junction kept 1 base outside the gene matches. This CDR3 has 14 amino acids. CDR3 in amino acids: CATSSGGDTGELFF. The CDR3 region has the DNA TGTGCCACCAGCAGTGGGGGGGACACCGGGGAGCTGTTTTTT.

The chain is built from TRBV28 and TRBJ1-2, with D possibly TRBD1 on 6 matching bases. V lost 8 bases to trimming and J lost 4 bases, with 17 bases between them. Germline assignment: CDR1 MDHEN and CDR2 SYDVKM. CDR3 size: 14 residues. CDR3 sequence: CASGPEGGVYGYTF. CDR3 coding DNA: TGTGCCAGCGGGCCTGAAGGGGGAGTCTATGGCTACACCTTC.

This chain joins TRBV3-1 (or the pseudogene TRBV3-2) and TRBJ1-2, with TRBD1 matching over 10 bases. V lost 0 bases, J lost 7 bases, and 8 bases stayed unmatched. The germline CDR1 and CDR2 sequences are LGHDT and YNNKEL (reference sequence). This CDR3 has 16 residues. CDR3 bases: TGTGCCAGCAGCCAAGAATGGGGACAGGGGTATCTTGGCTACACCTTC. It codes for CASSQEWGQGYLGYTF.

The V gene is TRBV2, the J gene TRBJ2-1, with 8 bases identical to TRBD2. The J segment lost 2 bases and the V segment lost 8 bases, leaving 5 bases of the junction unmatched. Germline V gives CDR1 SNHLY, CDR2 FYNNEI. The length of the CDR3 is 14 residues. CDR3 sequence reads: CASGAGGAYNEQFF. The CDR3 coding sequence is TGTGCCAGCGGGGCGGGGGGAGCCTACAATGAGCAGTTCTTC. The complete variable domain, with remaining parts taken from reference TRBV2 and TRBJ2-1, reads EPEVTQTPSHQVTQMGQEVILRCVPISNHLYFYWYRQILGQKVEFLVSFYNNEISEKSEIFDDQFSVERPDGSNFTLKIRSTKLEDSAMYFCASGAGGAYNEQFFGPGTRLTVL.

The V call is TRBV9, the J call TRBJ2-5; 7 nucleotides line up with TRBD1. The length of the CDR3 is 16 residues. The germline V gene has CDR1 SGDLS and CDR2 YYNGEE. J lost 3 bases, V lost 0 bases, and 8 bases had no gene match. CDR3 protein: CASSVGGGQGKETQYF. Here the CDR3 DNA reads TGTGCCAGCAGCGTAGGAGGGGGCCAGGGAAAAGAGACCCAGTACTTC. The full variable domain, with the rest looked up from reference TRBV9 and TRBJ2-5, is DSGVTQTPKHLITATGQRVTLRCSPRSGDLSVYWYQQSLDQGLQFLIQYYNGEERAKGNILERFSAQQFPDLHSELNLSSLELGDSALYFCASSVGGGQGKETQYFGPGTRLLVL.

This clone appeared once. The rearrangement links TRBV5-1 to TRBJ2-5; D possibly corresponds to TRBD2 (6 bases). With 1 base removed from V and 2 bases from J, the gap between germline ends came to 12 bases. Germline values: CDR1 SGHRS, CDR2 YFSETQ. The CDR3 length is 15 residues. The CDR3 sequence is CASSLMRGSQETQYF. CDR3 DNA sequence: TGCGCCAGCAGCTTGATGCGGGGATCACAAGAGACCCAGTACTTC.

CDR3 protein: CASSLDPSNTEAFF. DNA of the CDR3: TGCGCCAGCAGCTTGGACCCTAGCAACACTGAAGCTTTCTTT. The gene calls are TRBV5-1 and TRBJ1-1; D ambiguous. Germline V lookup: CDR1 SGHRS, CDR2 YFSETQ. Trimming removed 0 bases at V and 2 bases at J, with 8 bases between. The CDR3 loop spans 14 amino acids.

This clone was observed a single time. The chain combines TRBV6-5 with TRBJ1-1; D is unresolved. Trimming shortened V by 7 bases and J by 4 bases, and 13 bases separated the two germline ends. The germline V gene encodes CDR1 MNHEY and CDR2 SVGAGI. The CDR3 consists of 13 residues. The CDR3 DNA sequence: TGTGCCAGCAAAGCCCCCGGTGGCACTGAAGCTTTCTTT. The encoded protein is CASKAPGGTEAFF.